Below, 20 T cell receptor beta chains from the same sample are listed, as sequenced in a study of shared clonotypes between healthy human individuals. Produced via immunoSEQ multiplex PCR; TCRdb's table is partial and in-frame only. The profile shows approximately 320,000 clones, over 75% of them singletons. Sequenced input: memory CD8+ T cells sorted from blood. The subset was: CD45RO+ cells pooled with CCR7-negative TemRA cells. The receptors stem from a man between 18 and 35 years old in good health.

CDR3 sequence: CASSEVDRDPYGYTF. CDR3 coding DNA: TGTGCCAGCAGTGAAGTAGACAGGGATCCCTATGGCTACACCTTC. This sequence joins TRBV6-1 and TRBJ1-2, with 7 bases fitting TRBD1. CDR1 and CDR2 (germline): MNHNS, SASEGT. V was clipped by 1 base and J by 4 bases; unmatched bases: 6. The CDR3 is made up of 15 amino acids.

V usage is TRBV4-3 and J usage is TRBJ1-2; 7 positions agree with TRBD1. Germline-derived CDR1 and CDR2 are LGHNA and YSLEER. The CDR3 is 15 amino acids. V gave up 1 base and J gave up 6 bases; unmatched junction bases: 8. The CDR3 here is CASSQGTGSWDGYTF. The CDR3 nucleotides are TGCGCCAGCAGCCAAGGGACAGGCTCTTGGGATGGCTACACCTTC.

The V call is TRBV5-8, the J call TRBJ2-1; D uncertain. V was shortened by 2 bases and J by 10 bases, with 10 bases between the two germline ends. The CDR3 extends over 12 amino acids. CDR1 SGHTS and CDR2 YDEGEE come from the germline V gene. CDR3 sequence reads: CASSFTPSEQFF. CDR3 DNA sequence: TGTGCCAGCAGCTTTACCCCCTCCGAGCAGTTCTTC. Looking up the rest from reference TRBV5-8 and TRBJ2-1 gives the full variable domain: EAGVTQSPTHLIKTRGQQATLRCSPISGHTSVYWYQQALGLGLQFLLWYDEGEERNRGNFPPRFSGRQFPNYSSELNVNALELEDSALYLCASSFTPSEQFFGPGTRLTVL.

In this sample, this clone turned up once. This chain links TRBV4-1 with TRBJ2-7, with D perhaps matching TRBD1 or TRBD2 (6 bases each). The CDR3 loop spans 15 amino acids. V dropped 1 base and J dropped 7 bases, with 17 bases sitting between them. The germline CDR1 and CDR2 sequences are MGHRA and YSYEKL. CDR3 amino acids: CASSQAPGAGKEQYF. CDR3 nucleotide sequence: TGCGCCAGCAGCCAAGCTCCGGGGGCAGGTAAAGAGCAGTACTTC.

The chain has TRBV27 and TRBJ1-5; D call uncertain. Germline V gene data show CDR1 as MNHEY and CDR2 as SMNVEV (reference sequence). CDR3 length: 15 amino acids. Trimming removed 4 bases at V and 7 bases at J, with 17 bases between. The CDR3 DNA reads as TGTGCCAGCAGTTCCATGGTGGGGTTTGGACAGCCCCAGCATTTT. This translates into CASSSMVGFGQPQHF.

In this sample, this clone turned up once. This chain links TRBV27 with TRBJ2-3; D remains ambiguous. The CDR3 is 13 amino acids. V was shortened by 5 bases and J by 5 bases, with 11 bases between the two germline ends. Germline V CDR1 and CDR2: MNHEY, SMNVEV (reference sequence). The CDR3 coding sequence is TGTGCCAGCAGTCCCTTACAAAAAGATACGCAGTATTTT. Translated: CASSPLQKDTQYF.

The chain links TRBV5-5 to TRBJ1-1; no clear D gene. Germline CDR1 and CDR2: SGHKS and YYEKEE (reference sequence). CDR3 length: 15 amino acids. The V end was cut by 4 bases, the J end by 3 bases, with 16 bases between. CDR3 nucleotides: TGTGCCAGCAGCCTCTGGGAGGGTTGGGACACTGAAGCTTTCTTT. Translating gives CASSLWEGWDTEAFF. Full variable domain (rest looked up from reference TRBV5-5 and TRBJ1-1): DAGVTQSPTHLIKTRGQQVTLRCSPISGHKSVSWYQQVLGQGPQFIFQYYEKEERGRGNFPDRFSARQFPNYSSELNVNALLLGDSALYLCASSLWEGWDTEAFFGQGTRLTVV.

This chain uses TRBV28 with TRBJ2-1; 10 bases match TRBD2. Trimming took 9 bases from V and 9 from J; bases not matched to a gene: 8. This CDR3 has 13 residues. Germline V gene data show CDR1 as MDHEN and CDR2 as SYDVKM. The CDR3 sequence is CASTSGGEPEQFF. In nucleotides, the CDR3 is TGTGCCAGTACCAGCGGGGGGGAACCTGAGCAGTTCTTC.

V is TRBV7-8 and J is TRBJ1-5; no clear D gene. This CDR3 region has 17 residues. The V end lost 2 bases, the J end lost 6 bases, and 20 bases lay between the germline ends. CDR1 and CDR2 (germline): SGHVS, FQNEAQ. CDR3 DNA sequence: TGTGCCAGCAGCTTATTCTCTTTAGATGTCAGAGCTCAGCCCCAGCATTTT. This encodes CASSLFSLDVRAQPQHF.

The V call is TRBV6-7, the J call TRBJ2-5, with no clear D. TRBV6-7 is recorded as an ORF, its role being uncertain. The CDR3 consists of 10 residues. Between the trimmed V and J ends, which lost 7 bases and 8 bases, there was a span of 8 bases. For the CDR3, the DNA is TGTGCCAGCACCACAGTAACCCAGTACTTC. This codes for CASTTVTQYF.

The V and J genes are TRBV5-1 and TRBJ2-7; D tentatively fits TRBD1 or TRBD2 (6 bases each). Germline CDR1 reads SGHRS; CDR2 reads YFSETQ. This CDR3 spans 14 amino acids. Trimming removed 4 bases from V and 1 base from J, with 12 bases in between. The DNA for the CDR3 is TGCGCCAGCAGCGCAGGGGACTGGTCCTACGAGCAGTACTTC. Protein product: CASSAGDWSYEQYF.

The gene calls are TRBV27 and TRBJ2-1, with D possibly being TRBD2 (6 bases). Trimming took 5 bases from V and 6 from J, leaving 14 bases between them. The CDR3 contains 14 residues. Per germline, CDR1 MNHEY and CDR2 SMNVEV (reference sequence). The CDR3 sequence: CASSPAWRGNEQFF. The CDR3 region has the DNA TGTGCCAGCAGTCCCGCCTGGAGGGGCAATGAGCAGTTCTTC.

V is TRBV4-1 and J is TRBJ1-4, with D perhaps TRBD1 (6 bases). This CDR3 is 14 amino acids long. Trimming cost V 6 bases and J 4 bases, with 12 bases left between them. CDR1 is MGHRA and CDR2 is YSYEKL in the germline V gene. The CDR3 region is CASSGQGINEKLFF. CDR3 sequence (DNA): TGCGCCAGCAGTGGGCAGGGGATTAATGAAAAACTGTTTTTT.

CDR3 DNA: TGTGCCAGCAGTTATCTGGGCGGGAGCTTAGGGGAGCTGTTTTTT. As protein: CASSYLGGSLGELFF. The chain has TRBV6-5 and TRBJ2-2; 7 nucleotides line up with TRBD2. This CDR3 has 15 residues. CDR1 and CDR2 (germline): MNHEY, SVGAGI. Trimming removed 3 bases from V and 8 bases from J; junction bases left unmatched: 9.

The rearrangement joins TRBV6-1 to TRBJ2-1; 10 nucleotides line up with TRBD2. Looked up from germline, CDR1 is MNHNS and CDR2 is SASEGT. Trimming cost V 6 bases and J 0 bases; bases outside gene matches: 2. This CDR3 is 15 amino acids long. As DNA, the CDR3 is TGTGCCAGCAGACGGACTAGCGGCTCCTACAATGAGCAGTTCTTC. Amino acid sequence: CASRRTSGSYNEQFF.

The chain is built from TRBV30 and TRBJ1-1, with D possibly TRBD1 on 6 matching bases. The CDR3 spans 13 residues. The V end lost 4 bases, the J end lost 0 bases, and 9 bases lay between the germline ends. Germline CDR1 and CDR2: GTSNPN and SVGIG (reference sequence). The CDR3 bases are TGTGCCTGGATCCGACAGGTGAACACTGAAGCTTTCTTT. Amino acids: CAWIRQVNTEAFF.

This sequence joins TRBV11-3 and TRBJ2-2, with D perhaps TRBD1 (5 bases). Per the germline V gene, CDR1 is SGHNT and CDR2 is YENEEA. V was trimmed by 6 bases and J by 7 bases, leaving 9 bases between them. The CDR3 has 12 amino acids. The CDR3 nucleotides read TGTGCCAGCAGGGGGCACAGCGGGGAGCTGTTTTTT. It codes for CASRGHSGELFF.

The genes are TRBV7-9 and TRBJ1-6, with 9 bases that match TRBD1. Germline CDR1 SEHNR, CDR2 FQNEAQ (reference sequence). CDR3 length: 15 amino acids. The V gene end was trimmed by 1 base and the J gene end by 8 bases; junction bases not matched to a gene: 3. CDR3 amino acids: CASSLVGQGDSPLHF. The CDR3, as DNA: TGTGCCAGCAGCTTAGTGGGACAGGGTGATTCACCCCTCCACTTT.

For this clone: The identical CDR3 is also encoded by other nucleotide sequences in the sample. This rearrangement joins TRBV7-2 to TRBJ2-7; D is unclear. V was pared by 2 bases and J by 0 bases, with 8 bases between. The CDR3 has 14 residues. Germline CDR1 is SGHTA and CDR2 is FQGNSA. CDR3: CASSLQTGSYEQYF. Here the CDR3 DNA reads TGTGCCAGCAGCTTACAGACCGGCTCCTACGAGCAGTACTTC.

This clone was counted a single time. This sequence joins TRBV7-2 and TRBJ2-3; no clear D. Trimming shortened V by 10 bases and J by 6 bases, and 11 bases separated the two germline ends. This CDR3 is built from 11 residues. The germline CDR1 and CDR2 sequences are SGHTA and FQGNSA. CDR3 DNA sequence: TGTGCCATTCTGTTACGCGATACGCAGTATTTT. Residues: CAILLRDTQYF.